This T cell receptor (beta chain) was identified in a study of Ad26.COV2.S vaccination and SARS-CoV-2 variants (dated by TCRdb to about 2021). In terms of the full investigation: Vaccine-arm donors came from COV1001, a multicentre, randomized, double-blind, placebo-controlled phase I-IIa trial of Ad26.COV2.S in healthy adults. Ad26.COV2.S was administered intramuscularly at 5 x 10^10 or 1 x 10^11 viral particles, either as a single shot or as two shots given 56 days apart. TCRbeta repertoire sequencing served as the tool for gauging how specific and how broad the SARS-CoV-2-reactive T cell receptors were following Ad26.COV2.S vaccination. The TCR-sequenced set comprised approximately 30 samples: some 20 Ad26.COV2.S vaccine recipients, 5 placebo recipients and 8 SARS-CoV-2 convalescent individuals. Trial participants were randomized into five groups of five: low-dose or high-dose Ad26.COV2.S given once or twice, or placebo on both occasions. Blinding of investigators to trial group allocation was maintained during experiments and outcome assessment.

What this sample's treatment or condition label stands for: approximately 18 received Ad26.COV2.S at low or high dose, single or two shots; roughly five received placebo; per-sample allocation not given. For vaccine and placebo recipients, the sequenced repertoires came from samples collected on day 63 after the first injection. Between 29 July and 7 August 2020, Cohort 1b enrolled 25 adults aged 18-55 years at one site in Boston, USA. Ad26.COV2.S was a replication-incompetent adenovirus type 26 vector expressing a prefusion-stabilized SARS-CoV-2 spike protein from the original Wuhan strain. The immunoSEQ Assay was the method used to sequence TCRbeta CDR3 regions. After extraction, genomic DNA underwent amplification by bias-controlled multiplex PCR, followed by high-throughput sequencing. In the paper's pipeline: To quantify the absolute abundance of every unique TCRbeta CDR3 region, sequences were collapsed and filtered. T cell fraction was estimated by normalization of TCRbeta template counts to usable DNA, with usable DNA being measured through amplification of reference genes present in all nucleated cells. Repertoire TCRs were annotated as SARS-CoV-2-specific when V gene, CDR3 amino acid sequence and J gene were exactly matched to a known reactive TCR set. The reference SARS-CoV-2 TCR set came from MIRA and was filtered for enrichment in COVID-19-positive ImmuneCODE repertoires, removing public or cross-reactive TCRs. Using the MIRA antigens, annotated TCRs were further analysed by specific ORF or by position within an ORF. Breadth was defined as annotated unique rearrangements over total unique productive rearrangements; depth was the summed frequency of those rearrangements. Two-sided Wilcoxon rank-sum tests were used to compare TCR breadth between groups. TCRdb's version of the immuneACCESS table is confined to in-frame rearrangements and falls short of the full clone set. An unresolved V gene accounts for under half of the shortfall where checked; the remainder is of unknown origin. The D gene and trimming were derived from the DNA, and the V and J assignments and clone size from that table. The sample table shows approximately 300,000 clones, and around 83% are seen once. Of the sample, around 2% is held by the ten largest clones.

Remarks on this clone: The antigen this receptor binds is unknown. No much larger clonotype is one base removed from it; base qualities were not supplied.

Trimming costs V 5 bases and J 13 bases, and their ends lie 18 bases apart. The cysteine opens and the phenylalanine closes a CDR3 of 13 amino acids. Just CDR3 DNA is preserved here, 39 bases in frame from base 1. According to the germline V gene, CDR1 reads MNHEY and CDR2 reads SVGAGI. The research as a whole found: Higher spike-specific TCR breadth was observed in Ad26.COV2.S recipients than in placebo recipients (P = 0.0014). Vaccine and placebo recipients had similar non-spike TCR breadth, a finding consistent with the vaccine containing only spike. Comparing responses between vaccine doses or regimens was not something the study was powered to do. After vaccination, substantial breadth of spike-specific CD8+ and CD4+ T cell responses was reported. According to the authors, total T cell responses may have been underestimated by the TCR breadth and depth analyses.

The source is a person between 18 and 60 years old who received the Ad26.COV2.S COVID-19 vaccine or a placebo. The source was peripheral blood, collected in a trial of Ad26.COV2.S vaccine versus placebo. The chain couples TRBV6-5 to TRBJ2-1; the D gene cannot be resolved beyond TRBD1 or TRBD2, each matching 6 bases. CDR3 loop: CASSTQGGQAQFF. The nucleotide sequence reads as follows: TGTGCCAGCAGTACGCAAGGGGGGCAGGCACAGTTCTTC.